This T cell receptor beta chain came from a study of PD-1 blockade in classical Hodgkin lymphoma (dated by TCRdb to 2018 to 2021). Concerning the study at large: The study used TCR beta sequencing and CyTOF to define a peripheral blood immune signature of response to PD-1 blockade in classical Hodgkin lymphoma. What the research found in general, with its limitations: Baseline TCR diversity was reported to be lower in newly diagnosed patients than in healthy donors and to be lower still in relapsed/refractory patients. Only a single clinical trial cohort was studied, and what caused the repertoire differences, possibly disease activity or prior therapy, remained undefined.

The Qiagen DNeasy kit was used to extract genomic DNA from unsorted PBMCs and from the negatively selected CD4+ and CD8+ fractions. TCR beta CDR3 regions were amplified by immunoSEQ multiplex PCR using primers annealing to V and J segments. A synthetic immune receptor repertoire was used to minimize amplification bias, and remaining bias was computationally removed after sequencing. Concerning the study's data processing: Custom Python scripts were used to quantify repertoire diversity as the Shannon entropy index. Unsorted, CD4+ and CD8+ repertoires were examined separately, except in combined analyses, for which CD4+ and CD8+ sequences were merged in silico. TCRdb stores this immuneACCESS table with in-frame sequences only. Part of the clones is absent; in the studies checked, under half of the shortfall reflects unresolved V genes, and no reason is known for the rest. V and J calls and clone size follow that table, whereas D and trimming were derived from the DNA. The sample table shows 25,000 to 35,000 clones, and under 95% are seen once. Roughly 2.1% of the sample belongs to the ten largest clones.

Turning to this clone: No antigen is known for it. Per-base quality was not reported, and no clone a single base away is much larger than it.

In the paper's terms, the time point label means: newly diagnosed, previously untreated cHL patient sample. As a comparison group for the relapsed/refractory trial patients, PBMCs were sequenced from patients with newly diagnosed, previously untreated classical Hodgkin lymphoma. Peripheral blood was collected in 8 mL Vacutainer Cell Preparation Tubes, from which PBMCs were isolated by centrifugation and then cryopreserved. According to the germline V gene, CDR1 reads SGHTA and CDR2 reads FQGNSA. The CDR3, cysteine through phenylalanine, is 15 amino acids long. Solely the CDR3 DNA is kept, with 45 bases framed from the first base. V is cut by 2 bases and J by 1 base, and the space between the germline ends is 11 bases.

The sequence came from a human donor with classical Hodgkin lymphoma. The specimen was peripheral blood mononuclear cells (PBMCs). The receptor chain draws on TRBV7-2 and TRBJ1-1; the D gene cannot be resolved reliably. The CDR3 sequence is CASSLQPPPNTEAFF. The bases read TGTGCCAGCAGCTTACAACCCCCACCGAACACTGAAGCTTTCTTT.